This T cell receptor (beta chain) appears in the sequencing data of a study of graft-versus-host responses after intestinal transplantation (dated by TCRdb to the early 2020s). Context from the whole study: The transplants that recipients got were multivisceral, liver-intestinal, or isolated intestinal. Every recipient was given anti-thymocyte globulin induction, then maintenance tacrolimus and steroids for 3 to 4 years. Bulk TCR-beta CDR3 sequencing was used to track graft-versus-host and host-versus-graft alloreactive T cell clones in the graft, circulation and bone marrow after intestinal transplantation. Alloreactive clones were identified by sequencing pre-transplant mixed lymphocyte reaction products and comparing them with unstimulated pre-transplant donor and recipient T cells. The cohort enrolled about two dozen intestinal transplant recipients including one retransplant, and a few patients lacking pretransplant specimens were excluded. A peak of at least 4% donor T cells among recipient peripheral blood mononuclear cells was the definition used for donor T cell macrochimerism. Rather than going through the commercial service, samples from a few later patients were sequenced in-house on an Illumina MiSeq and processed with MiXCR. The investigation overall reported the following: Early after transplant, peak levels of circulating GvH clones were found to be associated with declines in HvG clones. Conclusions were limited by the relatively low number and heterogeneity of intestinal transplant patients. GvH clones were detected in recipient bone marrow, and some appeared earlier in ileal mucosa or blood, consistent with an intestinal mucosal origin. In the allografts of patients with donor T cell macrochimerism, GvH to HvG T cell clonal ratios were high.

As for this clone: This receptor's antigen is unknown. No per-base quality is available; no much larger clone lies one base away.

Receptor amplification or capture employed the immunoSEQ multiplex PCR assay. Adaptive Biotechnologies carried out high-throughput TCR-beta CDR3 sequencing of genomic DNA for most patients. Per the authors' processing: TCR sequencing data for roughly 18 patients were retrieved from Adaptive's ImmunoSEQ software; a few other patients were processed with MiXCR and VDJtools. CDR3 nucleotide sequences shared by donor and recipient were removed because the origin of these sequences could not be assigned. To count as alloreactive, a clone needed at least 2-fold expansion over unstimulated cells and a minimum CFSE-low frequency of 0.002% (template counts) or 0.001% (read counts). Clones detected in sequenced pre-transplant spleen, lymph node, or MLR CFSE-low populations of the donor or recipient were defined as mappable. The cumulative frequency of alloreactive clones was calculated as a percentage of all sequences, weighted by copy number. This immuneACCESS table, as held by TCRdb, lists in-frame sequences with V and J called but not all clones. Of the missing ones, under half trace to an unresolved V gene in checked studies; the others have no known cause. V and J calls and clone size are given by that table; D and trimming were obtained from the DNA. The sample records tens of thousands of clones, under 85% of which are singletons. The ten biggest clones cover roughly 3.4% of the sample.

In the first month after transplant, blood samples were collected up to 4 times, and after that at least monthly when available. The CDR3 numbers 11 residues from cysteine through phenylalanine. The only DNA kept is the CDR3, 33 bases in frame from the first base. The CDR1 and CDR2 encoded by the germline V gene (reference sequence) are LNHNV and YYDKDF. V gives up 8 bases and J gives up 5 bases, and the segment between their germline ends measures 9 bases. The chain was built from TRBV15 and TRBJ1-1; the best D guess is TRBD1, with 5 bases matching. The starting material was PBMCs, obtained 1070 days after transplant. This receptor was obtained from a human patient who received an intestinal transplant, so some T cells may come from the graft donor. The sequenced DNA: TGTGCCACCTCAACAGGTACTGAAGCTTTCTTT. The encoded protein is CATSTGTEAFF.